Listed below are T cell receptor beta chains from one sample, sequenced in a study of T cells in Graves' hyperthyroidism and ophthalmopathy. TCRdb recomputed calls from the multiplex PCR reads with MiXCR, one row per CDR3 protein. Found here are hundreds of thousands of distinct CDR3 sequences, around 16% of them singletons; the top ten hold about 3.8%. The sample taken for sequencing was blood. Every receptor here comes from a woman under 40 with Graves' hyperthyroidism. Both conserved end residues are part of each CDR3. Fields, in order: V gene, D gene, CDR3 length, clone size, J gene, CDR3 protein, CDR3 DNA. A D gene is named only where the DNA matches it firmly. The size entry is marked missing in some rows and otherwise reads once, few, many or a size class.

v_call: TRBV7-8
d_call: .
cdr3_length: 14
clone_size: many
j_call: TRBJ1-6
cdr3_aa: CASSLGGVNSPLHF
cdr3_nt: TGTGCCAGCAGTCTCGGGGGGGTTAATTCACCCCTCCACTTT

v_call: TRBV11-3
d_call: TRBD2
cdr3_length: 17
clone_size: .
j_call: TRBJ2-1
cdr3_aa: CASSPGGLAGAHREQFF
cdr3_nt: TGTGCCAGCAGCCCCGGGGGACTAGCGGGAGCCCACCGGGAGCAGTTCTTC

v_call: TRBV18
d_call: .
cdr3_length: 15
clone_size: .
j_call: TRBJ1-5
cdr3_aa: CASSPAGASNQPQHF
cdr3_nt: TGTGCCAGCTCACCCGCCGGAGCCTCAAATCAGCCCCAGCATTTT

v_call: TRBV5-1
d_call: .
cdr3_length: 17
clone_size: .
j_call: TRBJ2-3
cdr3_aa: CASSGRSDSVPTDTQYF
cdr3_nt: TGCGCCAGCAGCGGGAGGTCAGATTCCGTCCCCACAGATACGCAGTATTTT

v_call: TRBV15
d_call: .
cdr3_length: 15
clone_size: .
j_call: TRBJ2-1
cdr3_aa: CATSRELSSYNEQFF
cdr3_nt: TGTGCCACCAGCAGAGAACTTAGCTCCTACAATGAGCAGTTCTTC

v_call: TRBV5-1
d_call: TRBD2
cdr3_length: 15
clone_size: .
j_call: TRBJ2-1
cdr3_aa: CASSLRAGGLDEQFF
cdr3_nt: TGCGCCAGCAGCTTACGAGCGGGAGGGCTCGATGAGCAGTTCTTC

v_call: TRBV20-1
d_call: .
cdr3_length: 14
clone_size: many
j_call: TRBJ1-2
cdr3_aa: CSDRPPQGSYGYTF
cdr3_nt: TGCAGTGATAGGCCCCCCCAAGGAAGCTATGGCTACACCTTC

v_call: TRBV29-1
d_call: .
cdr3_length: 13
clone_size: many
j_call: TRBJ1-1
cdr3_aa: CSVEGGENTEAFF
cdr3_nt: TGCAGCGTTGAAGGGGGGGAGAACACTGAAGCTTTCTTT

v_call: TRBV24-1
d_call: .
cdr3_length: 15
clone_size: many
j_call: TRBJ2-1
cdr3_aa: CATSDATRANNEQFF
cdr3_nt: TGTGCCACCAGTGATGCAACCAGGGCGAACAATGAGCAGTTCTTC

v_call: TRBV14
d_call: TRBD2
cdr3_length: 17
clone_size: .
j_call: TRBJ2-1
cdr3_aa: CPSSPTTSGSSYNEQFF
cdr3_nt: TGTCCCAGCAGCCCGACGACTAGCGGGAGCTCCTACAATGAGCAGTTCTTC

v_call: TRBV6-4
d_call: TRBD1
cdr3_length: 18
clone_size: many
j_call: TRBJ2-7
cdr3_aa: CASRTDRVVGDSSYEQYF
cdr3_nt: TGTGCCAGCAGAACGGACAGGGTGGTTGGCGATAGCTCCTACGAGCAGTACTTC

v_call: TRBV12-3/TRBV12-4
d_call: .
cdr3_length: 17
clone_size: many
j_call: TRBJ2-7
cdr3_aa: CASSPRGDGPLLTEQYF
cdr3_nt: TGTGCCAGCAGTCCTCGTGGGGACGGACCTCTTTTAACCGAGCAGTACTTC

v_call: TRBV7-2
d_call: .
cdr3_length: 14
clone_size: many
j_call: TRBJ2-5
cdr3_aa: CASSLQGNQETQYF
cdr3_nt: TGTGCCAGCAGCCTACAGGGAAACCAAGAGACCCAGTACTTC

v_call: TRBV6-1
d_call: TRBD1
cdr3_length: 15
clone_size: .
j_call: TRBJ1-2
cdr3_aa: CASSTGQGAPYGYTF
cdr3_nt: TGTGCCAGCAGTACCGGACAGGGGGCTCCCTATGGCTACACCTTC

v_call: TRBV5-6
d_call: .
cdr3_length: 16
clone_size: many
j_call: TRBJ1-2
cdr3_aa: CASSNWTHHKNYGYTF
cdr3_nt: TGTGCCAGCAGCAACTGGACGCACCATAAAAACTATGGCTACACCTTC

v_call: TRBV9
d_call: TRBD2
cdr3_length: 15
clone_size: few
j_call: TRBJ2-7
cdr3_aa: CASSVEPGGGYEQYF
cdr3_nt: TGTGCCAGCAGCGTAGAGCCGGGAGGCGGGTACGAGCAGTACTTC

v_call: TRBV5-1
d_call: .
cdr3_length: 15
clone_size: few
j_call: TRBJ1-5
cdr3_aa: CASSRGGGSNQPQHF
cdr3_nt: TGCGCCAGCAGCCGAGGGGGGGGGAGCAATCAGCCCCAGCATTTT

v_call: TRBV20-1
d_call: TRBD1
cdr3_length: 15
clone_size: .
j_call: TRBJ1-5
cdr3_aa: CSARNRGLSNQPQHF
cdr3_nt: TGCAGTGCTAGAAACAGGGGGCTTAGCAATCAGCCCCAGCATTTT

v_call: TRBV28
d_call: TRBD1
cdr3_length: 13
clone_size: many
j_call: TRBJ1-1
cdr3_aa: CASILTGGTEAFF
cdr3_nt: TGTGCCAGCATACTAACAGGGGGCACTGAAGCTTTCTTT

v_call: TRBV27
d_call: .
cdr3_length: 16
clone_size: .
j_call: TRBJ2-2
cdr3_aa: CASSLGSRGNTGELSF
cdr3_nt: TGTGCCAGCAGTTTAGGTTCTCGCGGGAACACCGGGGAGCTGTCTTTT

v_call: TRBV3-1
d_call: .
cdr3_length: 14
clone_size: many
j_call: TRBJ2-7
cdr3_aa: CASSRYGGNYEQYF
cdr3_nt: TGTGCCAGCAGCCGATACGGAGGAAACTACGAGCAGTACTTC

v_call: TRBV6-2/TRBV6-3
d_call: .
cdr3_length: 15
clone_size: many
j_call: TRBJ2-5
cdr3_aa: CASSYGGRTTGTQYF
cdr3_nt: TGTGCCAGCAGTTACGGGGGACGGACGACGGGGACCCAGTACTTC

v_call: TRBV9
d_call: .
cdr3_length: 16
clone_size: once
j_call: TRBJ1-3
cdr3_aa: CASSDWGGFSGNTIYF
cdr3_nt: TGTGCCAGCAGCGACTGGGGGGGGTTCTCTGGAAACACCATATATTTT

v_call: TRBV7-2
d_call: .
cdr3_length: 13
clone_size: .
j_call: TRBJ2-3
cdr3_aa: CASSFRSWDTQYF
cdr3_nt: TGTGCCAGCAGCTTCCGTAGTTGGGATACGCAGTATTTT

v_call: TRBV6-1
d_call: .
cdr3_length: 11
clone_size: many
j_call: TRBJ1-5
cdr3_aa: CASSTNQPQHF
cdr3_nt: TGTGCCAGCAGTACCAATCAGCCCCAGCATTTT

v_call: TRBV7-9
d_call: TRBD2
cdr3_length: 15
clone_size: many
j_call: TRBJ2-5
cdr3_aa: CASSSGLAGSETQYF
cdr3_nt: TGTGCCAGCAGCTCCGGACTAGCGGGATCGGAGACCCAGTACTTC

v_call: TRBV20-1
d_call: TRBD1
cdr3_length: 16
clone_size: many
j_call: TRBJ1-5
cdr3_aa: CSARLQGALGNQPQHF
cdr3_nt: TGCAGTGCTAGGCTACAGGGGGCCTTGGGCAATCAGCCCCAGCATTTT

v_call: TRBV3-2
d_call: .
cdr3_length: 17
clone_size: few
j_call: TRBJ2-1
cdr3_aa: CASSQEGWLYSYNEQFF
cdr3_nt: TGTGCCAGCAGCCAAGAGGGCTGGCTATACTCCTACAATGAGCAGTTCTTC

v_call: TRBV18
d_call: .
cdr3_length: 14
clone_size: many
j_call: TRBJ1-5
cdr3_aa: CASSRGTENQPQHF
cdr3_nt: TGTGCCAGCTCACGTGGGACGGAGAATCAGCCCCAGCATTTT

v_call: TRBV11-3
d_call: .
cdr3_length: 15
clone_size: .
j_call: TRBJ2-2
cdr3_aa: CASSFQTVNTGELFF
cdr3_nt: TGTGCCAGCAGCTTTCAAACGGTGAACACCGGGGAGCTGTTTTTT

v_call: TRBV14
d_call: .
cdr3_length: 14
clone_size: few
j_call: TRBJ1-4
cdr3_aa: CASSQVGFNEKLFF
cdr3_nt: TGTGCCAGCAGCCAAGTGGGGTTTAATGAAAAACTGTTTTTT

v_call: TRBV19
d_call: .
cdr3_length: 15
clone_size: few
j_call: TRBJ1-2
cdr3_aa: CASSMGSVAVYGYTF
cdr3_nt: TGTGCCAGTAGTATGGGTTCCGTGGCAGTCTATGGCTACACCTTC

v_call: TRBV30
d_call: .
cdr3_length: 14
clone_size: .
j_call: TRBJ2-2
cdr3_aa: CAWNRVNRAGELFF
cdr3_nt: TGTGCTTGGAACCGAGTTAACAGGGCCGGGGAGCTGTTTTTT

v_call: TRBV7-2
d_call: .
cdr3_length: 13
clone_size: .
j_call: TRBJ2-1
cdr3_aa: CASSLGARDEQFF
cdr3_nt: TGTGCCAGCAGCTTAGGAGCGCGGGATGAGCAGTTCTTC

v_call: TRBV19
d_call: TRBD2
cdr3_length: 16
clone_size: few
j_call: TRBJ2-3
cdr3_aa: CASSPLLADLTDTQYF
cdr3_nt: TGTGCCAGTAGTCCACTACTAGCGGACCTCACAGATACGCAGTATTTT

v_call: TRBV27
d_call: .
cdr3_length: 15
clone_size: many
j_call: TRBJ2-3
cdr3_aa: CASSPSRTGFDTQYF
cdr3_nt: TGTGCCAGCAGTCCCTCCCGGACTGGATTCGATACGCAGTATTTT

v_call: TRBV10-3
d_call: TRBD2
cdr3_length: 13
clone_size: .
j_call: TRBJ2-7
cdr3_aa: CAMTSVTSYEQYF
cdr3_nt: TGTGCCATGACTAGCGTAACGTCCTACGAGCAGTACTTC

v_call: TRBV19
d_call: .
cdr3_length: 17
clone_size: few
j_call: TRBJ2-1
cdr3_aa: CASSIDVGGVSHNEQFF
cdr3_nt: TGTGCCAGTAGTATAGATGTCGGAGGGGTGAGTCACAATGAGCAGTTCTTC

v_call: TRBV6-1
d_call: TRBD1
cdr3_length: 20
clone_size: once
j_call: TRBJ2-4
cdr3_aa: CASSTLAFATGKRGKNIQYF
cdr3_nt: TGTGCCAGCAGTACCCTAGCCTTTGCGACAGGGAAACGTGGCAAAAACATTCAGTACTTC

v_call: TRBV9
d_call: TRBD2
cdr3_length: 14
clone_size: many
j_call: TRBJ2-7
cdr3_aa: CASSAGGTAFEQYF
cdr3_nt: TGTGCCAGCAGCGCCGGGGGGACCGCTTTCGAGCAGTACTTC

v_call: TRBV19
d_call: TRBD1
cdr3_length: 12
clone_size: .
j_call: TRBJ1-2
cdr3_aa: CASGGTAYGYTF
cdr3_nt: TGTGCCAGTGGGGGGACAGCCTATGGCTACACCTTC

v_call: TRBV2
d_call: TRBD1
cdr3_length: 13
clone_size: .
j_call: TRBJ1-5
cdr3_aa: CASRETGRQPQHF
cdr3_nt: TGTGCCAGCAGAGAGACAGGGAGGCAACCCCAGCATTTT

v_call: TRBV6-1
d_call: .
cdr3_length: 15
clone_size: .
j_call: TRBJ2-1
cdr3_aa: CASRSLVSSYNEQFF
cdr3_nt: TGTGCCAGCAGATCTTTGGTAAGCTCCTACAATGAGCAGTTCTTC

v_call: TRBV5-1
d_call: .
cdr3_length: 15
clone_size: .
j_call: TRBJ2-5
cdr3_aa: CASSLSSGGGETQYF
cdr3_nt: TGCGCCAGCAGCTTGAGTTCTGGGGGAGGAGAGACCCAGTACTTC

v_call: TRBV7-2
d_call: .
cdr3_length: 14
clone_size: many
j_call: TRBJ2-1
cdr3_aa: CASSMSLADNEQFF
cdr3_nt: TGTGCCAGCAGCATGAGCCTAGCTGACAATGAGCAGTTCTTC

v_call: TRBV20-1
d_call: .
cdr3_length: 16
clone_size: many
j_call: TRBJ1-6
cdr3_aa: CSARERSVVANSPLHF
cdr3_nt: TGCAGTGCTAGAGAGAGGTCCGTGGTAGCCAATTCACCCCTCCACTTT

v_call: TRBV6-2/TRBV6-3
d_call: .
cdr3_length: 15
clone_size: few
j_call: TRBJ2-1
cdr3_aa: CASSYVLLGSREQFF
cdr3_nt: TGTGCCAGCAGTTACGTACTCCTTGGCTCCCGGGAGCAGTTCTTC

v_call: TRBV9
d_call: .
cdr3_length: 15
clone_size: few
j_call: TRBJ2-1
cdr3_aa: CASSTGPEHYNEQFF
cdr3_nt: TGTGCCAGCAGCACGGGCCCTGAACACTACAATGAGCAGTTCTTC

v_call: TRBV28
d_call: TRBD1
cdr3_length: 13
clone_size: many
j_call: TRBJ2-7
cdr3_aa: CASKQGAVYEQYF
cdr3_nt: TGTGCCAGCAAACAGGGGGCAGTCTACGAGCAGTACTTC

v_call: TRBV5-1
d_call: .
cdr3_length: 13
clone_size: few
j_call: TRBJ1-2
cdr3_aa: CASTTGQYYGYTF
cdr3_nt: TGCGCCAGCACGACTGGCCAGTACTATGGCTACACCTTC

v_call: TRBV7-6
d_call: .
cdr3_length: 18
clone_size: many
j_call: TRBJ1-4
cdr3_aa: CASSPPRVGSGANEKLFF
cdr3_nt: TGTGCCAGCAGCCCCCCCCGGGTAGGGAGTGGAGCTAATGAAAAACTGTTTTTT

v_call: TRBV3-1
d_call: .
cdr3_length: 16
clone_size: many
j_call: TRBJ1-3
cdr3_aa: CASSQQGGLGGNTIYF
cdr3_nt: TGTGCCAGCAGCCAACAAGGTGGTCTCGGTGGAAACACCATATATTTT

v_call: TRBV28
d_call: .
cdr3_length: 17
clone_size: many
j_call: TRBJ2-1
cdr3_aa: CASSTTGDTRGANEQFF
cdr3_nt: TGTGCCAGCAGTACCACTGGGGACACGCGAGGGGCCAATGAGCAGTTCTTC

v_call: TRBV7-3
d_call: .
cdr3_length: 14
clone_size: many
j_call: TRBJ2-7
cdr3_aa: CASSLNRPGGEQYF
cdr3_nt: TGTGCCAGCAGCTTGAACCGTCCTGGGGGGGAGCAGTACTTC

v_call: TRBV19
d_call: .
cdr3_length: 13
clone_size: few
j_call: TRBJ2-6
cdr3_aa: CASSMRGANVLTF
cdr3_nt: TGTGCCAGTAGTATGAGGGGGGCCAACGTCCTGACTTTC